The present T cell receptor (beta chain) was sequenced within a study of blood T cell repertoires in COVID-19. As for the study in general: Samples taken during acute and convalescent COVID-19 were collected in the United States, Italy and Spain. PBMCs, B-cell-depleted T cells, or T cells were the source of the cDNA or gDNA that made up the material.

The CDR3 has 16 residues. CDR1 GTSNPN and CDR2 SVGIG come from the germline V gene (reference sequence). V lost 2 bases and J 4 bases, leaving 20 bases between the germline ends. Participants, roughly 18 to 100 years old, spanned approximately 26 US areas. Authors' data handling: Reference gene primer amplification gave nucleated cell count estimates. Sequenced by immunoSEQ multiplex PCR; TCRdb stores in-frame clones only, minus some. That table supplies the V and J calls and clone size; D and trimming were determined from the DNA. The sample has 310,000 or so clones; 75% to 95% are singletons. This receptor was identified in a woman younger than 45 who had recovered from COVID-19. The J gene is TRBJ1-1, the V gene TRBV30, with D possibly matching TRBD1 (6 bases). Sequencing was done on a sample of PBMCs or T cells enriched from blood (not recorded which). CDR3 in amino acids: CAWSLIRGGSGTEAFF. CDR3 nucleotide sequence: TGTGCCTGGAGTTTAATTCGGGGGGGCTCTGGCACTGAAGCTTTCTTT. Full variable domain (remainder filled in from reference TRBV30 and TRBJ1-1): SQTIHQWPATLVQPVGSPLSLECTVEGTSNPNLYWYRQAAGRGLQLLFYSVGIGQISSEVPQNLSASRPQDRQFILSSKKLLLSDSGFYLCAWSLIRGGSGTEAFFGQGTRLTVV.